These T cell receptor beta chains were read from a single sample in a study of T cell changes during pregnancy in multiple sclerosis. Sequencing used immunoSEQ multiplex PCR; TCRdb keeps in-frame clones, though not all of them. The sample holds approximately 100,000 clones; 94% are singletons and the top ten take around 2.2%. Sequenced here: peripheral blood, sampled in the third trimester of pregnancy. Source of these receptors: a female donor with multiple sclerosis, enrolled in a pregnancy study. Each CDR3 is given with its conserved first and last residue. A D gene is named only where the DNA matches it firmly. Clone size is shown for a subset of rows, as once, few, many or a class of expanded clone.

v_call	clone_size	d_call	j_call	cdr3_aa	cdr3_nt
TRBV19	NA	NA	TRBJ2-2	CASSIDVGTFTGELFF	TGTGCCAGTAGTATAGACGTCGGGACTTTTACCGGGGAGCTGTTTTTT
TRBV4-3	NA	TRBD1	TRBJ2-1	CASSQGITGGTYNEQFF	TGCGCCAGCAGCCAAGGAATCACAGGGGGGACTTACAATGAGCAGTTCTTC
TRBV28	NA	TRBD2	TRBJ2-7	CASSLSGLALLYEQYF	TGTGCCAGCAGTTTGTCGGGACTAGCTCTACTCTACGAGCAGTACTTC
TRBV6-1	NA	TRBD2	TRBJ2-5	CASSELMGGVRETQYF	TGTGCCAGCAGTGAACTCATGGGAGGGGTTCGAGAGACCCAGTACTTC
TRBV4-2	once	NA	TRBJ2-7	CASSQKRDKLNYEQYF	TGTGCCAGCAGCCAAAAAAGGGACAAGTTAAACTACGAGCAGTACTTC
TRBV5-1	NA	NA	TRBJ2-1	CASSLVGGETNNEQFF	TGCGCCAGCAGCTTGGTTGGAGGAGAGACTAACAATGAGCAGTTCTTC
TRBV28	NA	TRBD2	TRBJ2-5	CASSLRFERGLAGDLVETQYF	TGTGCCAGCAGTTTAAGGTTTGAGAGGGGACTAGCGGGAGATCTGGTCGAGACCCAGTACTTC
TRBV19	NA	TRBD1	TRBJ2-7	CASSLSLDRVHEQYF	TGTGCCAGTAGTCTCTCTTTGGACAGGGTCCACGAGCAGTACTTC
TRBV5-6	NA	TRBD1	TRBJ2-7	CASSSLPGQGDYEQYF	TGTGCCAGCAGCTCCTTACCGGGACAGGGAGACTACGAGCAGTACTTC
TRBV5-1	NA	TRBD1	TRBJ2-1	CASSQMGQIYNEQFF	TGCGCCAGCAGCCAGATGGGACAGATCTACAATGAGCAGTTCTTC
TRBV2	NA	TRBD2	TRBJ2-5	CASRPLWASGYQETQYF	TGTGCCAGCAGGCCCCTATGGGCTAGCGGTTACCAAGAGACCCAGTACTTC
TRBV4-1	once	TRBD2	TRBJ2-7	CASTQTAGAYEQYF	TGCGCCAGCACCCAGACAGCGGGAGCCTACGAGCAGTACTTC
TRBV2	NA	NA	TRBJ1-4	CASMWRTNEKLFF	TGTGCCAGCATGTGGCGGACTAATGAAAAACTGTTTTTT
TRBV6-1	NA	NA	TRBJ1-3	CASSKPDSRNTIYF	TGTGCCAGCAGCAAACCGGACAGCCGAAACACCATATATTTT
TRBV28	NA	NA	TRBJ2-1	CASTVLGQEQFF	TGTGCCAGCACCGTACTAGGACAGGAGCAGTTCTTC
TRBV6-6	few	NA	TRBJ2-7	CASTRSGTGPYEQYF	TGTGCCAGCACCCGATCCGGGACTGGTCCCTACGAGCAGTACTTC
TRBV4-3	NA	NA	TRBJ1-1	CASSQAGQTAGTEAFF	TGCGCCAGCAGCCAAGCGGGACAAACGGCAGGCACTGAAGCTTTCTTT
TRBV19	NA	TRBD1	TRBJ1-2	CASSTQGTGVVYGYTF	TGTGCCAGTAGTACCCAAGGGACAGGGGTTGTCTATGGCTACACCTTC
TRBV7-2	few	NA	TRBJ1-1	CASSSGGMWFTEAFF	TGTGCCAGCAGCTCAGGAGGGATGTGGTTCACTGAAGCTTTCTTT
TRBV6-5	NA	TRBD2	TRBJ2-3	CASIRSGSDTQYF	TGTGCCAGCATTCGGAGCGGGAGTGATACGCAGTATTTT
TRBV4-1	NA	TRBD2	TRBJ2-1	CASSQSGTDYNEQFF	TGCGCCAGCAGCCAGAGCGGGACCGACTACAATGAGCAGTTCTTC
TRBV11-1	NA	NA	TRBJ2-1	CASSRLGDQGLRFF	TGTGCCAGCAGTCGACTCGGGGACCAGGGGCTTCGTTTCTTC
TRBV6-5	NA	NA	TRBJ2-7	CASSYAGLSYEQYF	TGTGCCAGCAGTTACGCGGGCCTCTCCTACGAGCAGTACTTC
TRBV6-4	NA	NA	TRBJ1-5	CASSVGSGEPQHF	TGTGCCAGCAGTGTGGGGTCAGGGGAGCCCCAGCATTTT
TRBV5-1	NA	NA	TRBJ1-1	CASSLGMETSNTEAFF	TGCGCCAGCAGCCTTGGTATGGAGACCTCGAACACTGAAGCTTTCTTT
TRBV6-1	NA	TRBD2	TRBJ2-7	CASSEPAGGPTGEQYF	TGTGCCAGCAGTGAACCGGCGGGAGGACCAACGGGCGAGCAGTACTTC
TRBV6-6	NA	NA	TRBJ2-2	CASSGPEGSDTGELFF	TGTGCCAGCAGTGGACCCGAGGGATCGGACACCGGGGAGCTGTTTTTT
TRBV7-9	NA	NA	TRBJ2-1	CASSPGLGGKSSYNEQFF	TGTGCCAGCAGCCCAGGACTAGGGGGAAAAAGCTCCTACAATGAGCAGTTCTTC
TRBV6-6	NA	NA	TRBJ1-5	CASRLDSGGNQPQHF	TGTGCCAGCAGACTGGACAGCGGTGGCAATCAGCCCCAGCATTTT
TRBV6-4	few	TRBD2	TRBJ2-1	CASSDEAGARNEQFF	TGTGCCAGCAGTGACGAAGCGGGAGCTCGGAATGAGCAGTTCTTC
TRBV28	NA	NA	TRBJ2-2	CASSLGTGIDTGELFF	TGTGCCAGCAGTTTGGGAACAGGGATTGACACCGGGGAGCTGTTTTTT
TRBV7-2	NA	NA	TRBJ2-1	CASSRTGSNEQFF	TGTGCCAGCAGCCGCACGGGGTCCAATGAGCAGTTCTTC
TRBV28	NA	TRBD1	TRBJ2-5	CASRRTGGGETQYF	TGTGCCAGCAGGCGGACAGGGGGCGGTGAGACCCAGTACTTC
TRBV5-1	NA	NA	TRBJ2-7	CASSYRPYEQYF	TGCGCCAGCAGCTACAGACCCTACGAGCAGTACTTC
TRBV2	NA	TRBD1	TRBJ1-6	CATGQGASSPLHF	TGTGCCACCGGACAGGGGGCCTCTTCACCCCTCCACTTT
TRBV7-2	NA	TRBD2	TRBJ2-7	CASSLSGTGYEQYF	TGTGCCAGCAGCTTAAGCGGGACTGGGTACGAGCAGTACTTC
TRBV19	NA	TRBD1	TRBJ1-5	CASRTGGGINNQPQHF	TGTGCCAGTAGAACAGGGGGCGGAATTAACAATCAGCCCCAGCATTTT
TRBV5-4	once	TRBD2	TRBJ2-5	CASSFSGGSGPWGKTQYF	TGTGCCAGCAGCTTCTCTGGGGGTAGCGGGCCTTGGGGGAAGACCCAGTACTTC
TRBV10-3	once	NA	TRBJ2-3	CAIRQDRFEDTQYF	TGTGCCATCAGGCAAGACAGGTTCGAGGATACGCAGTATTTT
TRBV5-1	NA	NA	TRBJ2-1	CASSLVGRGRSNEQFF	TGCGCCAGCAGCTTGGTGGGTAGGGGAAGGAGCAATGAGCAGTTCTTC
TRBV7-7	NA	NA	TRBJ2-5	CASSLGSRETQYF	TGTGCTAGCAGCTTAGGGTCTCGGGAGACCCAGTACTTC
TRBV7-7	NA	NA	TRBJ2-2	CASSSRYGSGELFF	TGTGCTAGCAGCTCTCGTTACGGGTCAGGGGAGCTGTTTTTT
TRBV9	once	TRBD1	TRBJ2-2	CASSVRDSLTGELFF	TGTGCCAGCAGCGTAAGGGACAGCCTCACCGGGGAGCTGTTTTTT
TRBV21-1	NA	NA	TRBJ1-1	CASTGTPGRTEAFF	TGTGCCAGCACCGGGACACCCGGGCGCACTGAAGCTTTCTTT
TRBV27	NA	TRBD1	TRBJ1-2	CASSLGTGNYGYTF	TGTGCCAGCAGTTTGGGGACAGGGAACTATGGCTACACCTTC
TRBV5-1	few	NA	TRBJ1-1	CASSLEDRNTEAFF	TGCGCCAGCAGCTTGGAGGACAGGAACACTGAAGCTTTCTTT
TRBV15	few	NA	TRBJ2-2	CATSRVSRGNTGELFF	TGTGCCACCAGCAGAGTTAGTAGGGGAAACACCGGGGAGCTGTTTTTT
TRBV7-9	NA	NA	TRBJ2-1	CASSLEGEQFF	TGTGCCAGCAGCTTAGAGGGGGAGCAGTTCTTC
TRBV19	NA	NA	TRBJ2-7	CASSIAGGYEQYF	TGTGCCAGTAGTATAGCCGGAGGCTACGAGCAGTACTTC
TRBV5-1	once	TRBD1	TRBJ2-1	CASSMGQGFRGSGGADGNEQFF	TGCGCCAGCAGCATGGGACAGGGGTTCCGCGGGAGTGGCGGGGCGGACGGCAATGAGCAGTTCTTC
TRBV25-1	NA	TRBD1	TRBJ2-7	CATGQGTYEQYF	TGTGCCACGGGACAGGGTACCTACGAGCAGTACTTC
TRBV4-1	NA	TRBD2	TRBJ2-7	CRTSGKVFYEQYF	TGCCGTACTAGCGGGAAAGTGTTCTACGAGCAGTACTTC